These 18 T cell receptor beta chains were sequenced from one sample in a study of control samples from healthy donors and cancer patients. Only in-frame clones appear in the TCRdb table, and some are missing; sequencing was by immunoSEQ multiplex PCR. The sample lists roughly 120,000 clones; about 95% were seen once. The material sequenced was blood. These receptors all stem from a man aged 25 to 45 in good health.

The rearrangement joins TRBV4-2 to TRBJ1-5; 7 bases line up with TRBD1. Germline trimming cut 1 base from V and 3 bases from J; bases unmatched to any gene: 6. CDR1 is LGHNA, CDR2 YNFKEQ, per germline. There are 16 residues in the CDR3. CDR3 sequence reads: CASSQASTGSNQPQHF. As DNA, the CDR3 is TGTGCCAGCAGCCAAGCCTCGACAGGGTCCAATCAGCCCCAGCATTTT.

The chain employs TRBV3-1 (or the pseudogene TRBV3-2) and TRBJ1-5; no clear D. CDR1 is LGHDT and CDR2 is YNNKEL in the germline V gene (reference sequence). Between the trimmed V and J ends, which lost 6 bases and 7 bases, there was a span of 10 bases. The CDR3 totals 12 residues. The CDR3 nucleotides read TGTGCCAGCAGTCAAACTGGGCAGCCCCAGCATTTT. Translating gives CASSQTGQPQHF.

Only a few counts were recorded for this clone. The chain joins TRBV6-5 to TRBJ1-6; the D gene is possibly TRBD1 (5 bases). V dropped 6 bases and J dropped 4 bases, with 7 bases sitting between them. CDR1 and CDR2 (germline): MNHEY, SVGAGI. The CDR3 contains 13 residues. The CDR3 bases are TGTGCCAGCAGGGGGGGTTATAATTCACCCCTCCACTTT. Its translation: CASRGGYNSPLHF.

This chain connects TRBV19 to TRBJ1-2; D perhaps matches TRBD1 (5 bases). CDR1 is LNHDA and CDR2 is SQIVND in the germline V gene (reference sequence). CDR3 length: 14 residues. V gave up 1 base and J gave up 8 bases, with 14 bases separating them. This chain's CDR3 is CASSIAGAVSGYTF. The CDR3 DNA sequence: TGTGCCAGTAGTATAGCCGGGGCCGTCTCCGGCTACACCTTC.

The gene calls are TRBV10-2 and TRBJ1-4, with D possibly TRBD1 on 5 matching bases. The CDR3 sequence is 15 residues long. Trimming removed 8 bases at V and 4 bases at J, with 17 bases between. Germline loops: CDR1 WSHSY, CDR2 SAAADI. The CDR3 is CASLGTEYFNEKLFF. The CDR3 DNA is TGCGCCAGCTTGGGGACGGAATACTTTAATGAAAAACTGTTTTTT.

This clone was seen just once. CDR3 sequence reads: CASSQHPGQTNTGELFF. The CDR3 nucleotides are TGTGCCAGCAGCCAACACCCGGGACAGACAAACACCGGGGAGCTGTTTTTT. V usage is TRBV14 and J usage is TRBJ2-2; 7 bases map to TRBD1. Germline-derived CDR1 and CDR2 are SGHDN and FVKESK. V shed 2 bases and J 2 bases; nucleotides not matched to a gene: 8. CDR3 length: 17 amino acids.

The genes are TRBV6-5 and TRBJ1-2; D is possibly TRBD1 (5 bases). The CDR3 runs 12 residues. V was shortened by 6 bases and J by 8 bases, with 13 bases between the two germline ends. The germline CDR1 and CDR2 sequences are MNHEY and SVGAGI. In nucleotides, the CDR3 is TGTGCCAGCAGCGACAGCGGGAAAGGCTACACCTTC. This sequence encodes CASSDSGKGYTF.

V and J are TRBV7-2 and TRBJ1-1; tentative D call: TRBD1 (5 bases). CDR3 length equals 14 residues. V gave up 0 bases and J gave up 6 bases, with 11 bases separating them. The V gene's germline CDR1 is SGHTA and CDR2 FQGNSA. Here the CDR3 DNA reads TGTGCCAGCAGCTTAGCCAGGGAAGGCTCTGAAGCTTTCTTT. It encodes CASSLAREGSEAFF.

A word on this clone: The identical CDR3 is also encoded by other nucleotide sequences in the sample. CDR3 DNA: TGTGCCAGCAGCGTAGGGCAGGGGGCGAATCAGCCCCAGCATTTT. Translated, it gives CASSVGQGANQPQHF. The chain employs TRBV9 and TRBJ1-5, with 8 bases identical to TRBD1. Germline CDR1 is SGDLS and CDR2 is YYNGEE. Trimming took 0 bases from V and 4 from J; bases not matched to a gene: 3. The CDR3 is 15 residues long.

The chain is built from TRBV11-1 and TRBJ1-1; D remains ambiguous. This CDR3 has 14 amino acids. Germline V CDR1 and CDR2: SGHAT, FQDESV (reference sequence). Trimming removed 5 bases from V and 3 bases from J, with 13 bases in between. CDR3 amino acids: CASSPGLGYTEAFF. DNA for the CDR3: TGTGCCAGCAGCCCCGGGCTAGGGTACACTGAAGCTTTCTTT.

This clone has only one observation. CDR3 loop: CAWSAPDREGGYTF. The CDR3 DNA is TGTGCCTGGAGTGCCCCGGACAGGGAGGGTGGCTACACCTTC. The chain joins TRBV30 to TRBJ1-2, with 8 bases fitting TRBD1. Trimming took 1 base from V and 7 from J; bases not matched to a gene: 8. In germline, CDR1 is GTSNPN, CDR2 SVGIG (reference sequence). The CDR3 covers 14 residues. The full variable domain, rest sourced from reference TRBV30 and TRBJ1-2, is SQTIHQWPATLVQPVGSPLSLECTVEGTSNPNLYWYRQAAGRGLQLLFYSVGIGQISSEVPQNLSASRPQDRQFILSSKKLLLSDSGFYLCAWSAPDREGGYTFGSGTRLTVV.

CDR3 coding DNA: TGCGCCAGCTCAGGGATAGACGAGCAGTACTTC. This sequence encodes CASSGIDEQYF. V gene TRBV10-2 combines with J gene TRBJ2-7; D possibly corresponds to TRBD1 (5 bases). This CDR3 comprises 11 residues. Germline V gene data show CDR1 as WSHSY and CDR2 as SAAADI. V was clipped by 8 bases and J by 5 bases, with 10 bases between them.

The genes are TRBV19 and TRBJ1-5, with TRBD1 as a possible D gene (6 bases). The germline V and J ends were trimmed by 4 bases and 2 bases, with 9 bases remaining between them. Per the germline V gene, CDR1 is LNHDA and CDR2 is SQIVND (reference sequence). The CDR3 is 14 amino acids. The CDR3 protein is CASSSYRGNQPQHF. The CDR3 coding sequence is TGTGCCAGTAGTAGCTACAGGGGCAATCAGCCCCAGCATTTT.

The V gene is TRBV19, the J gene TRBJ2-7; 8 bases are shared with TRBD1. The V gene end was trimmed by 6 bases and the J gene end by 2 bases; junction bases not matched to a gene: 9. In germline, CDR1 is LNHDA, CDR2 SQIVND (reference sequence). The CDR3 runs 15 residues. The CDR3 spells CASSLHRDRPYEQYF. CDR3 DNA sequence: TGTGCCAGTAGCCTTCACCGGGACAGGCCCTACGAGCAGTACTTC.

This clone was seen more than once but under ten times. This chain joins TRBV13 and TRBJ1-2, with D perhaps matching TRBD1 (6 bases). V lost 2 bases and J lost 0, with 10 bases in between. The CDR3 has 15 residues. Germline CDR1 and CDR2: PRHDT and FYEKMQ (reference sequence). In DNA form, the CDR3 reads TGTGCCAGCAGCTTAAGCAGGGGAACTAACTATGGCTACACCTTC. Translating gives CASSLSRGTNYGYTF.

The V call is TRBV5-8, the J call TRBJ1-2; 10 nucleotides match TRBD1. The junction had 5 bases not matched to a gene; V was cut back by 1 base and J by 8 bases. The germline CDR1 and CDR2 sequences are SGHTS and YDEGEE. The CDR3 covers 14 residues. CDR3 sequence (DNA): TGTGCCAGCAGCTTGAGACAGGGGGCGCGGGGCTACACCTTC. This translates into CASSLRQGARGYTF.

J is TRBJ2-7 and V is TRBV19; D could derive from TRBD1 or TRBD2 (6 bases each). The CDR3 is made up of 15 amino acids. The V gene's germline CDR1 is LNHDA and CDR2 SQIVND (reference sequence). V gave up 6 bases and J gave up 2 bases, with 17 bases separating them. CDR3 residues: CASSTGGRATYEQYF. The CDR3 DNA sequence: TGTGCCAGTAGCACCGGGGGCAGGGCCACCTACGAGCAGTACTTC.

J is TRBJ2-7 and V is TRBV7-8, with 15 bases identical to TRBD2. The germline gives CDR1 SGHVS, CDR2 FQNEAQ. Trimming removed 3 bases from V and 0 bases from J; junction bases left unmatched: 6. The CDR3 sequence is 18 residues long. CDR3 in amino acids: CASSFGTSGGPSSYEQYF. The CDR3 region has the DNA TGTGCCAGCAGCTTTGGGACTAGCGGGGGGCCAAGCTCCTACGAGCAGTACTTC.